The 12 T cell receptor beta chains below come from one sample, sequenced in a study of beta chain features in type 1 diabetes. The study reverse transcribed the entire isolated RNA, so it sequenced expressed TCRB transcripts. The assay was immunoSEQ multiplex PCR, and TCRdb's table has in-frame clones only and misses some. The sample includes 970,000 or so clones, about a sixth of them seen just once. The sequencing input was naive CD4+ T cells from blood. Receptors originate from a woman aged 18 to 35 in good health.

The rearrangement uses TRBV18 and TRBJ1-2; D is unclear. The V end was cut by 5 bases, the J end by 3 bases, with 19 bases between. The V gene's germline CDR1 is KGHSH and CDR2 LQKENI. The CDR3 loop spans 16 amino acids. CDR3 protein: CASSINRALRDYGYTF. Written as DNA, the CDR3 is TGTGCCAGCTCAATTAACCGGGCCCTCAGAGACTATGGCTACACCTTC.

The table lists this clone with a few counts. The chain carries TRBV11-2 and TRBJ2-1; D gene ambiguous. V was pared by 0 bases and J by 14 bases, with 14 bases between. Per germline, CDR1 SGHAT and CDR2 FQNNGV. This CDR3 comprises 13 residues. The DNA of the CDR3 is TGTGCCAGCAGCTTAGATCACAGCGTTGGGGAGTTCTTC. Protein product: CASSLDHSVGEFF. Full variable domain (outside the CDR3, taken from reference TRBV11-2 and TRBJ2-1): EAGVAQSPRYKIIEKRQSVAFWCNPISGHATLYWYQQILGQGPKLLIQFQNNGVVDDSQLPKDRFSAERLKGVDSTLKIQPAKLEDSAVYLCASSLDHSVGEFFGPGTRLTVL.

This clone was counted between two and nine times. The rearrangement links TRBV7-2 to TRBJ2-7; weak D call: TRBD2 (5 bases). In germline, CDR1 is SGHTA, CDR2 FQGNSA. Trimming pared 0 bases from V and 3 bases from J, leaving 9 bases between. CDR3 length equals 14 residues. The DNA for the CDR3 is TGTGCCAGCAGCTTAGCGGCGGGTAACTACGAGCAGTACTTC. Protein sequence: CASSLAAGNYEQYF.

This sequence joins TRBV6-1 and TRBJ2-7; 7 positions match TRBD1. V shed 4 bases and J 3 bases; nucleotides not matched to a gene: 9. Germline V gene lookup returns CDR1 MNHNS and CDR2 SASEGT. This CDR3 contains 15 residues. CDR3 DNA: TGTGCCAGCAGTGCGAGGCAGGGGGTTAACTACGAGCAGTACTTC. It specifies CASSARQGVNYEQYF.

This clone turned up a few times. The gene calls are TRBV7-2 and TRBJ2-4, with D uncertain. V was cut by 5 bases and J by 0 bases, with 20 bases left in between. The CDR3 sequence is 18 residues long. Per germline, CDR1 SGHTA and CDR2 FQGNSA. The CDR3 nucleotides are TGTGCCAGCAGCCAAGATCGGGCAGAATACATAGCCAAAAACATTCAGTACTTC. It specifies CASSQDRAEYIAKNIQYF.

Only a few counts were recorded for this clone. This rearrangement joins TRBV18 to TRBJ2-1; 11 bases align to TRBD2. Trimming cost V 2 bases and J 6 bases; bases outside gene matches: 9. The CDR3 runs 17 residues. From germline, CDR1 is KGHSH and CDR2 LQKENI. DNA for the CDR3: TGTGCCAGCTCACCATTTAGCGGGAGGGCCACGGGCAATGAGCAGTTCTTC. This gives the protein CASSPFSGRATGNEQFF.

This chain connects TRBV7-9 to TRBJ1-4, with D perhaps TRBD1 (6 bases). Trimming cost V 5 bases and J 6 bases, with 16 bases left between them. From germline, CDR1 is SEHNR and CDR2 FQNEAQ (reference sequence). This CDR3 has 15 residues. CDR3 amino acids: CASSLRQARDEKLFF. CDR3 DNA sequence: TGTGCCAGCAGCCTAAGACAGGCACGGGATGAAAAACTGTTTTTT.

This chain uses TRBV7-8 with TRBJ2-1; tentatively, D is TRBD1 or TRBD2 (5 bases each). Trimming removed 2 bases at V and 0 bases at J, with 11 bases between. The germline gives CDR1 SGHVS, CDR2 FQNEAQ. This CDR3 spans 16 amino acids. CDR3 amino acids: CASSLNPGTSYNEQFF. The CDR3 bases are TGTGCCAGCAGCTTAAACCCCGGGACCTCCTACAATGAGCAGTTCTTC.

The chain joins TRBV7-3 to TRBJ2-2; 7 nucleotides agree with TRBD2. Germline loops: CDR1 SGHTA, CDR2 FQGTGA. This CDR3 comprises 17 residues. Losses at the gene ends were 5 bases for V and 4 bases for J; bases not matched to a gene: 13. The CDR3 here is CASSLATAGVGTGELFF. As DNA, the CDR3 is TGTGCCAGCAGCCTAGCCACGGCGGGAGTGGGCACCGGGGAGCTGTTTTTT.

The chain joins TRBV5-1 to TRBJ2-2; TRBD2 agrees at 11 bases. The CDR3 runs to 15 residues. With 1 base clipped from V and 4 bases from J, the junction kept 0 bases outside the gene matches. Germline assignment: CDR1 SGHRS and CDR2 YFSETQ. CDR3 amino acids: CASSLTSGSTGELFF. As DNA, the CDR3 is TGCGCCAGCAGCTTGACTAGCGGGAGCACCGGGGAGCTGTTTTTT.

The chain joins TRBV19 to TRBJ2-3, with 10 bases matching TRBD2. J was trimmed by 10 bases and V by 3 bases; bases with no gene match: 7. The CDR3 runs to 14 residues. Germline lookup yields CDR1 LNHDA and CDR2 SQIVND (reference sequence). CDR3 in DNA: TGTGCCAGTAGTATCGGGCTAGCGGGAGTTCCGCAGTATTTT. It is translated as CASSIGLAGVPQYF.

This chain joins TRBV6-6 and TRBJ2-5, with D uncertain. This CDR3 spans 13 amino acids. Per germline, CDR1 MNHNY and CDR2 SVGAGI (reference sequence). The V and J ends lost 7 bases and 4 bases respectively, with 13 bases between them. The CDR3 DNA is TGTGCCAGCAATATGAAGTTTCGAGAGACCCAGTACTTC. Its protein is CASNMKFRETQYF.